This TCR beta chain comes out of a study of blood T cell repertoires in COVID-19. Study-level background: Material from acute and convalescent COVID-19 was sourced from the United States, Italy and Spain.

It was during active infection that Seattle patients were enrolled and then longitudinally followed. J was trimmed by 6 bases and V by 4 bases; bases with no gene match: 8. There are 15 residues in the CDR3. CDR1 is SGDLS, CDR2 YYNGEE, per germline. Original methodology: Reference gene primers were amplified, and this amplification served to estimate nucleated cell counts. The protocol was immunoSEQ multiplex PCR, while the TCRdb copy is restricted to in-frame clones and leaves out a portion. The V and J calls and the clone size are those of that table, but D and trimming were determined from the DNA. The repertoire includes about 220,000 clones, approximately 85% of them detected once, and 2.4% sits in the top ten.

Input material: peripheral blood. The TCR sequence derives from a woman aged 70-85 years with COVID-19, enrolled during active disease. This chain links TRBV9 with TRBJ2-1; TRBD1 agrees at 9 bases. DNA for the CDR3: TGTGCCAGCAGCCCAGGGGGACAGGGAATCAATGAGCAGTTCTTC. Protein: CASSPGGQGINEQFF.